These 19 T cell receptor beta chains share one sample of origin, sequenced in a study of CD8 T cells in ankylosing spondylitis. Findings and caveats of the study: Seemingly distinctive of ankylosing spondylitis blood was a TCR beta motif formed by eight highly homologous variants.

Their specific antigens are unknown. In TCRdb, the 5' RACE reads were re-called with MiXCR into one record per CDR3 protein. The repertoire holds about 340,000 distinct CDR3 sequences, with roughly 8% as singletons. The sequencing input was blood, either unsorted or a sorted T cell fraction (not recorded which). The source of these receptors is a male donor with ankylosing spondylitis.

This clonotype has at least ten counts. The chain carries TRBV5-1 and TRBJ2-1; TRBD1 agrees at 8 bases. The CDR3 extends over 16 amino acids. Germline V gene sequence: CDR1 SGHRS, CDR2 YFSETQ. V lost 5 bases and J lost 4; bases outside the gene matches: 11. The CDR3 here is CASSSNPGGTYNEQFF. The CDR3 coding sequence is TGCGCCAGCAGTTCAAATCCAGGGGGCACGTACAATGAGCAGTTCTTC.

This clonotype occurred a few times. The rearrangement uses TRBV7-2 and TRBJ2-5, with 8 bases lining up with TRBD2. Germline CDR1 and CDR2: SGHTA and FQGNSA. V shed 4 bases and J 4 bases; nucleotides not matched to a gene: 5. This CDR3 region has 14 residues. CDR3 amino acids: CASSSTGRGETQYF. The CDR3 DNA sequence: TGTGCCAGCAGCTCTACCGGGAGGGGAGAGACCCAGTACTTC. Full variable domain (missing parts from reference TRBV7-2 and TRBJ2-5): GAGVSQSPSNKVTEKGKDVELRCDPISGHTALYWYRQSLGQGLEFLIYFQGNSAPDKSGLPSDRFSAERTGGSVSTLTIQRTQQEDSAVYLCASSSTGRGETQYFGPGTRLLVL.

This clonotype showed up many times. This chain connects TRBV29-1 to TRBJ2-1, with TRBD1 as a possible D gene (5 bases). V dropped 1 base and J dropped 0 bases, with 10 bases sitting between them. The CDR3 is 15 residues long. Germline lookup yields CDR1 SQVTM and CDR2 ANQGSEA. The CDR3 loop reads CSVEGRADSYNEQFF. The DNA for the CDR3 is TGCAGCGTTGAAGGCAGGGCAGACTCCTACAATGAGCAGTTCTTC.

This clonotype has more than one count but fewer than ten. This rearrangement joins TRBV27 to TRBJ2-1, with 12 bases that match TRBD2. The trim removed 2 bases at V and 9 bases at J, leaving 5 bases unmatched. The CDR3 loop spans 15 amino acids. Per germline, CDR1 MNHEY and CDR2 SMNVEV (reference sequence). In nucleotides, the CDR3 is TGTGCCAGCAGTTTACAACTAGCGGGAGGAGGTGAGCAGTTCTTC. Translated, it gives CASSLQLAGGGEQFF.

This clonotype showed up many times. The rearrangement links TRBV4-1 to TRBJ1-4; D gene uncertain. Trimming removed 1 base at V and 7 bases at J, with 7 bases between. Germline CDR1 MGHRA, CDR2 YSYEKL. The CDR3 contains 13 residues. The CDR3 DNA sequence: TGCGCCAGCAGCCAAGTATTTAGTGAAAAACTGTTTTTT. Its protein is CASSQVFSEKLFF.

This clonotype has just a few counts. The V gene is TRBV28, the J gene TRBJ1-4; tentatively, D is TRBD1 (5 bases). CDR3 length equals 15 residues. The germline V and J ends were trimmed by 3 bases and 11 bases, with 19 bases remaining between them. Germline V gives CDR1 MDHEN, CDR2 SYDVKM. The CDR3 spells CASSFGDRALSKLFF. CDR3 bases: TGTGCCAGCAGTTTTGGGGACCGGGCCTTGAGTAAACTGTTTTTT. Based on the CDR3 plus reference TRBV28 and TRBJ1-4, the full variable domain is DVKVTQSSRYLVKRTGEKVFLECVQDMDHENMFWYRQDPGLGLRLIYFSYDVKMKEKGDIPEGYSVSREKKERFSLILESASTNQTSMYLCASSFGDRALSKLFFGSGTQLSVL.

V gene TRBV24-1 combines with J gene TRBJ2-5; 9 bases map to TRBD1. CDR3 size: 16 residues. Per germline, CDR1 KGHDR and CDR2 SFDVKD. V lost 4 bases to trimming and J lost 5 bases; unmatched junction nucleotides: 10. The CDR3 is CATSEARTGARETQYF. The CDR3 DNA reads as TGTGCCACCAGTGAGGCCCGGACAGGGGCCCGGGAGACCCAGTACTTC.

The V call is TRBV27, the J call TRBJ2-7, with 9 bases aligning to TRBD2. CDR3 length: 15 amino acids. J gave up 6 bases and V 6 bases, and 12 bases lay outside the gene matches. Germline V gives CDR1 MNHEY, CDR2 SMNVEV (reference sequence). Here the CDR3 reads CASSSLVAGAREQYF. CDR3 coding DNA: TGTGCCAGCAGCTCCCTGGTAGCGGGAGCTCGCGAGCAGTACTTC.

The chain couples TRBV5-1 to TRBJ2-7; a weak D match, TRBD1 (5 bases). The CDR3 length is 16 residues. The germline CDR1 and CDR2 sequences are SGHRS and YFSETQ. V was pared by 4 bases and J by 3 bases, with 20 bases between. The CDR3 DNA reads as TGCGCCAGCAGCCCATCCCCGAGACAGACTTTCTACGAGCAGTACTTC. It codes for CASSPSPRQTFYEQYF.

This clonotype has more than one count but fewer than ten. The V gene is TRBV12-3 or TRBV12-4, the J gene TRBJ2-7, with 10 bases aligning to TRBD2. The CDR3 is 18 residues long. The ends lost 3 bases at V and 2 bases at J; junction bases unmatched: 13. The CDR3 bases are TGTGCCAGCAGTTTCCTGCGCGAGGGACTAGCGAGAACCTACGAGCAGTACTTC. This encodes CASSFLREGLARTYEQYF.

This clonotype was observed at least ten times. The gene calls are TRBV6-5 and TRBJ2-5, with a possible D match to TRBD2 (5 bases). The CDR3 totals 13 residues. Deletions cut 8 bases from V and 3 bases from J, with 13 bases between. Germline V gene sequence: CDR1 MNHEY, CDR2 SVGAGI. CDR3 in DNA: TGTGCCAGCGTTCGAGGGAGTGAAGAGACCCAGTACTTC. Encoded protein: CASVRGSEETQYF.

This clonotype was recorded many times. This chain links TRBV7-9 with TRBJ1-1, with no clear D. The CDR3 covers 15 residues. V was cut by 5 bases and J by 2 bases, with 15 bases left in between. Germline CDR1 SEHNR, CDR2 FQNEAQ (reference sequence). The CDR3 sequence: CASSEDGVQNTEAFF. DNA of the CDR3: TGTGCCAGCAGCGAGGATGGGGTTCAAAACACTGAAGCTTTCTTT.

With regard to this clonotype: A much larger clone lies one base from this, so it may be a read error. The chain links TRBV19 to TRBJ2-7; 12 positions match TRBD2. CDR1 LNHDA and CDR2 SQIVND come from the germline V gene (reference sequence). The CDR3 runs 16 residues. J lost 8 bases, V lost 3 bases, and 11 bases had no gene match. The CDR3 here is CASSIRLAGVEDKQYF. The CDR3 DNA reads TGTGCCAGTAGTATCAGACTAGCGGGAGTAGAAGACAAGCAGTACTTC.

The J gene is TRBJ2-3, the V gene TRBV20-1, with D unresolved. Germline loops: CDR1 DFQATT, CDR2 SNEGSKA (reference sequence). This CDR3 has 16 residues. V lost 1 base and J lost 4, with 18 bases in between. The DNA of the CDR3 is TGCAGTGCTAGAGTTTCTGAATTGGGATGGGCAGATACGCAGTATTTT. It translates to CSARVSELGWADTQYF.

The V call is TRBV20-1, the J call TRBJ1-5, with 8 bases matching TRBD1. Germline CDR1 DFQATT, CDR2 SNEGSKA (reference sequence). V was pared by 4 bases and J by 0 bases, with 5 bases of the junction left unmatched. The CDR3 is 15 residues long. CDR3: CSATGTGYSNQPQHF. The CDR3 DNA follows: TGCAGTGCTACGGGGACAGGCTATAGCAATCAGCCCCAGCATTTT.

This clonotype was counted many times. V and J are TRBV5-1 and TRBJ2-3; weak D call: TRBD2 (5 bases). The germline V gene encodes CDR1 SGHRS and CDR2 YFSETQ. Trimming removed 0 bases at V and 5 bases at J, with 10 bases between. There are 14 residues in the CDR3. The CDR3, as DNA: TGCGCCAGCAGCTTGGGGCGGGCCGGAGATACGCAGTATTTT. Amino acids: CASSLGRAGDTQYF.

The chain couples TRBV12-3 or TRBV12-4 to TRBJ1-1; D is perhaps TRBD1 (6 bases). V shed 3 bases and J shed 8 bases, with 7 bases lying between them. The CDR3 sequence is 11 residues long. The chain's CDR3 is CASSFDREAFF. CDR3 DNA: TGTGCCAGCAGTTTCGACAGGGAAGCTTTCTTT.

Remarks on this clonotype: The conserved phenylalanine or tryptophan normally closing the CDR3 is absent here, so this likely arose from a read error. This chain links TRBV7-8 with TRBJ1-2, with 12 bases matching TRBD1. The CDR3 sequence is 18 residues long. Germline-derived CDR1 and CDR2 are SGHVS and FQNEAQ. Trimming cost V 0 bases and J 6 bases; bases outside gene matches: 11. CDR3 DNA sequence: TGTGCCAGCAGCTTAGCGGGACAGGGGGCAAGGAGCGGCAATGGCTACACCCTC. This gives the protein CASSLAGQGARSGNGYTL.

The genes are TRBV10-3 and TRBJ2-1; 10 bases fit TRBD2. There are 15 residues in the CDR3. J was trimmed by 5 bases and V by 9 bases; bases with no gene match: 10. CDR1 and CDR2 (germline): ENHRY, SYGVKD. The CDR3 DNA reads TGTGCCATTCGCGCCGAACTAGCGGGACACAATGAGCAGTTCTTC. Its translation is CAIRAELAGHNEQFF.